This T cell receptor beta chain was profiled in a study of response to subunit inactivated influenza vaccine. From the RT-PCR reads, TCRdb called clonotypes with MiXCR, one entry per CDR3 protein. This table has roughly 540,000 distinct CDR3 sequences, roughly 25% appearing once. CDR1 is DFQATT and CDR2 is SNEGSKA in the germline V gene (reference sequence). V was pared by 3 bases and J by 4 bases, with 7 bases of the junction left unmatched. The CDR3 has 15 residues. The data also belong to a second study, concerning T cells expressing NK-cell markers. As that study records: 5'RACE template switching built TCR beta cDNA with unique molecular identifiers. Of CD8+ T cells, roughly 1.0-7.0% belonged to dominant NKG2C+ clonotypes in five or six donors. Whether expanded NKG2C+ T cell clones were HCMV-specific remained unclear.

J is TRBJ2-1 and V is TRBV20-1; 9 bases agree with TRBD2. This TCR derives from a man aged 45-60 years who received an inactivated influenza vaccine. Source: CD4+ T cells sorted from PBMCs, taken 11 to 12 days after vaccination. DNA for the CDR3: TGCAGTGCTAGCCCGAGACTAGCGGCTTACAATGAGCAGTTCTTC. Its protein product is CSASPRLAAYNEQFF.